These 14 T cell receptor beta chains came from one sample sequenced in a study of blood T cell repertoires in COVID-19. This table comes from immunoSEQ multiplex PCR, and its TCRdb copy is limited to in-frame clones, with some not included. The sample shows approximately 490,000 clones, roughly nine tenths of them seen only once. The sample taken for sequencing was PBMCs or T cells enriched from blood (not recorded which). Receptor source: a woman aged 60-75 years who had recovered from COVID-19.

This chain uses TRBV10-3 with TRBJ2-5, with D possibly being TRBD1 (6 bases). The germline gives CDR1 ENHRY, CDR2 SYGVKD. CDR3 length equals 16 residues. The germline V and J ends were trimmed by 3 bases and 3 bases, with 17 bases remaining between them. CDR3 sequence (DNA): TGTGCCATCAGTGAAGGGGGTCGCAGTGTCGAAGAGACCCAGTACTTC. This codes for CAISEGGRSVEETQYF.

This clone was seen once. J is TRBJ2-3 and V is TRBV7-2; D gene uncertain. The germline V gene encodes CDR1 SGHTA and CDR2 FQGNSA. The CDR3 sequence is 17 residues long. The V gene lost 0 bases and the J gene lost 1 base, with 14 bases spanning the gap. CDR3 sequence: CASSLALSSQGTDTQYF. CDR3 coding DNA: TGTGCCAGCAGCTTAGCGCTGAGTTCCCAAGGCACAGATACGCAGTATTTT.

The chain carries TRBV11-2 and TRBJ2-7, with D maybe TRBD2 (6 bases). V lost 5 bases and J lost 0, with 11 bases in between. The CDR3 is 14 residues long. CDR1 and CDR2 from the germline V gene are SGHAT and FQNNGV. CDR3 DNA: TGTGCCAGCAGCGACGACGGGAGCTCCTACGAGCAGTACTTC. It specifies CASSDDGSSYEQYF.

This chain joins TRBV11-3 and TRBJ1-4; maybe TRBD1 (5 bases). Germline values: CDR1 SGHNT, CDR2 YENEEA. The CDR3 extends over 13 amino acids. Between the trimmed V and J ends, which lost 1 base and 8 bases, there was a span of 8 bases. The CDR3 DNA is TGTGCCAGCAGCTTAGGGGGCGGAGAAAAACTGTTTTTT. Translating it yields CASSLGGGEKLFF.

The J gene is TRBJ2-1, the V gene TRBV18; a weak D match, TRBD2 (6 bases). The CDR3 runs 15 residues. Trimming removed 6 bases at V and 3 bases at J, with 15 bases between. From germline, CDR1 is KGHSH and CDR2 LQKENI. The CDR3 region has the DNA TGTGCCAGCTCCGTAGGGCGGGGCCGCTACAATGAGCAGTTCTTC. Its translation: CASSVGRGRYNEQFF.

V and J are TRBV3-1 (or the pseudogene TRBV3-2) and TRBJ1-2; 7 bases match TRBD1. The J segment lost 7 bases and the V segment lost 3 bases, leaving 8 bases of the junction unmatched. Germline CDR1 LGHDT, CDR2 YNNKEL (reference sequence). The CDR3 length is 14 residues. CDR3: CASSQIQGLGGYTF. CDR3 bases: TGTGCCAGCAGCCAGATACAGGGGTTGGGTGGCTACACCTTC.

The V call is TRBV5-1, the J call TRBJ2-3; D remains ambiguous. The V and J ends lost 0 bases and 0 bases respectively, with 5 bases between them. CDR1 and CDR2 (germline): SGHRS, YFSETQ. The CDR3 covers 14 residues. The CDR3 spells CASSLVQSTDTQYF. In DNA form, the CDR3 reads TGCGCCAGCAGCTTGGTGCAGAGCACAGATACGCAGTATTTT.

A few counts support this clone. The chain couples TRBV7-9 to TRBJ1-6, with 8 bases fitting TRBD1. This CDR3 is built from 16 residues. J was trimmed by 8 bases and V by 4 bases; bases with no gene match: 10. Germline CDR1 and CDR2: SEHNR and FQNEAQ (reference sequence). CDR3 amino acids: CASSSTGTGGYSPLHF. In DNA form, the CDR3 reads TGTGCCAGCAGCTCGACCGGGACAGGAGGCTATTCACCCCTCCACTTT.

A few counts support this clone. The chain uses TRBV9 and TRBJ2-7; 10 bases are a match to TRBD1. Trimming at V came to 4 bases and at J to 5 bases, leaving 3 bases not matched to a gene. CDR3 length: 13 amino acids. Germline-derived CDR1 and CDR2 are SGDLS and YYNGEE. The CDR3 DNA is TGTGCCAGCAGCCAAGGGACAGGGGACGAGCAGTACTTC. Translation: CASSQGTGDEQYF.

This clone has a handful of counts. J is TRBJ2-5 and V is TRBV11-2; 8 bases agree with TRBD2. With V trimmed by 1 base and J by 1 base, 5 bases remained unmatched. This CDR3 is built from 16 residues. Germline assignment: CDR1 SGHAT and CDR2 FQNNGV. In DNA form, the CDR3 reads TGTGCCAGCAGCTTAGTGGCTGCGGGGGGCCAAGAGACCCAGTACTTC. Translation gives CASSLVAAGGQETQYF. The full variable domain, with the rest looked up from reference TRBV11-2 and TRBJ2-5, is EAGVAQSPRYKIIEKRQSVAFWCNPISGHATLYWYQQILGQGPKLLIQFQNNGVVDDSQLPKDRFSAERLKGVDSTLKIQPAKLEDSAVYLCASSLVAAGGQETQYFGPGTRLLVL.

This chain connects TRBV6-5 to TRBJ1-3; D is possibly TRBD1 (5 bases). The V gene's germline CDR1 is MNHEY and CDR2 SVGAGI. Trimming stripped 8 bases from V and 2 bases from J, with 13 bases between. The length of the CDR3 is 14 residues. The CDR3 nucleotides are TGTGCCAGCCGGGGGACCGCGACTGGAAACACCATATATTTT. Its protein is CASRGTATGNTIYF.

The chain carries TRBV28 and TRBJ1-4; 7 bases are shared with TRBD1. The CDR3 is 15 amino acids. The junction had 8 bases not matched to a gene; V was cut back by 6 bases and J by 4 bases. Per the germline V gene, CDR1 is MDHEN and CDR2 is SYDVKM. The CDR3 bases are TGTGCCAGCAGGGGTACAGGGGCCTTTAATGAAAAACTGTTTTTT. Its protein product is CASRGTGAFNEKLFF.

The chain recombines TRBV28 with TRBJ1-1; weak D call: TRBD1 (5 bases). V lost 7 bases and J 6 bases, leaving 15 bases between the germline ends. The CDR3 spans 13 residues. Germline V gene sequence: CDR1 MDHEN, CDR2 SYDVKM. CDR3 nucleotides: TGTGCCAGCATTAAATCGCAAGGGGCTGAAGCTTTCTTT. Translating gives CASIKSQGAEAFF.

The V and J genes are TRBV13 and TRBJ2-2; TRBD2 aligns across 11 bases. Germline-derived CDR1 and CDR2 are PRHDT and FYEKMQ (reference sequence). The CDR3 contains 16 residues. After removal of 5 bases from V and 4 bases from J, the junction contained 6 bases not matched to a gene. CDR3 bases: TGTGCCAGCAGCCTACGACTAGCGGGGCTCACCGGGGAGCTGTTTTTT. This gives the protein CASSLRLAGLTGELFF.